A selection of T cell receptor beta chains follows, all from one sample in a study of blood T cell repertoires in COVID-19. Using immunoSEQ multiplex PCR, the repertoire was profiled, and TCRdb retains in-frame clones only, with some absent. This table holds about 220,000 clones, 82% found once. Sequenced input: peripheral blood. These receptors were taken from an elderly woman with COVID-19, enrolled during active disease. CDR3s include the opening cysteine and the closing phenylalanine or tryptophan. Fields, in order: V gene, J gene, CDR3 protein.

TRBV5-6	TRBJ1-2	CASRLPTGNGYTF
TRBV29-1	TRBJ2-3	CSVLRTSGRMDTQYF
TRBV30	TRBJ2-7	CAWSVRLAGEYEQYF
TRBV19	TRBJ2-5	CASSIDTTGMATQYF
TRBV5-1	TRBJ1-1	CASSLANPTSEAFF
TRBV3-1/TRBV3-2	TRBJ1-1	CASSLTGTANTEAFF
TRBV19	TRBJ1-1	CASSIAGDTEAFF
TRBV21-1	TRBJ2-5	CASSKARLLAGKETQYF
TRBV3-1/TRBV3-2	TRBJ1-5	CASSLLNQPQHF
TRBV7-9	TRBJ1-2	CASSWSRQSFYGYTF
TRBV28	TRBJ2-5	CASSSRLSRGETQYF
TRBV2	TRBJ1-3	CASRLQGNTIYF
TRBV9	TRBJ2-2	CASSVGPSGVTGGELFF
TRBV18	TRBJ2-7	CASSPGIAGDYEQYF
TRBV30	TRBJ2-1	CAWQLGSYNEQFF
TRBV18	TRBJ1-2	CASSRGQLERDGYTF
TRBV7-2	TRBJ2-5	CASSLGGSGESETQYF
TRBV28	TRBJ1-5	CAATSGGSRNQPQHF
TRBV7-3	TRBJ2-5	CASSPTGGGRETQYF
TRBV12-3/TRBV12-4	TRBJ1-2	CASTTRDSYGYTF
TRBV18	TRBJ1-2	CASSPRQRDSNYGYTF
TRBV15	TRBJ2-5	CATGVGGNQETQYF
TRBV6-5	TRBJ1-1	CASSYGDRGNTEAFF
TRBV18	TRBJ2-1	CASSPPAGRNEQFF
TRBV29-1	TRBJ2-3	CSVPPGQGTDTQYF
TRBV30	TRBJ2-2	CACSGTGDTGELFF
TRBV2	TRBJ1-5	CASRPRQGNQPQHF
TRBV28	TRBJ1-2	CASKYYSNYGYTF
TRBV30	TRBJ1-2	CAWSVKGAGRAGYTF
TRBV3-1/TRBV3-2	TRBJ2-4	CASSQDFTVAKNIQYF
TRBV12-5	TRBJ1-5	CASGQDRGVGQPQHF
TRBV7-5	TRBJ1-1	CARSPGVEGTGAEAFF
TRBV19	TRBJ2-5	CASSIAQRGQETQYF
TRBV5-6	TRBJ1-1	CASSRYWGGPEAFF
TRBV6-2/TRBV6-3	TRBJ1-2	CASSYGTANYGYTF
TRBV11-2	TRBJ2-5	CASSYPQATQETQYF
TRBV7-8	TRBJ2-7	CASSLGVSGYEQYF
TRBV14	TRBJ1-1	CASSQVPGITEAFF
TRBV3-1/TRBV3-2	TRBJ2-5	CASRTLSGHQETQYF
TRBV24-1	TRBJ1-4	CATPPGQAYLNEKLFF
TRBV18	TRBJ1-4	CASSPRSVLRGEKLFF